This TCR beta chain was documented in a study of T cell changes during pregnancy in multiple sclerosis. Generated by immunoSEQ multiplex PCR, the TCRdb table keeps only in-frame clones and is missing some. The sample holds some 47,000 clones, approximately 92% seen once. This CDR3 has 14 amino acids. Germline V lookup: CDR1 MNHEY, CDR2 SMNVEV (reference sequence). Trimming took 3 bases from V and 6 from J; bases not matched to a gene: 1. The gene calls are TRBV27 and TRBJ1-6; 8 bases fit TRBD1. The specimen was CD8+ T cells from peripheral blood mononuclear cells, collected in the second trimester of pregnancy. This sequence was found in a female donor with multiple sclerosis, enrolled in a pregnancy study. The CDR3 loop is CASSFDRGNSPLHF. CDR3 sequence (DNA): TGTGCCAGCAGTTTCGACAGGGGTAATTCACCCCTCCACTTT.